This TCR beta chain appears in the sequencing data of a study of neoadjuvant anti-PD-1 for oral cavity cancer. Study-wide background: Around day 43, patients without progression received a fourth nivolumab dose before surgery. Study findings and constraints: Higher pretreatment Treg/Th17 ratios tracked higher pretreatment blood clonality.

Time point specified: after neoadjuvant nivolumab, at surgical resection. PBMCs were not maintained or expanded in culture before analysis. Method: immunoSEQ multiplex PCR; TCRdb's copy keeps in-frame clones and lacks some. The repertoire holds approximately 43,000 clones, with approximately 80% as singletons. The table lists this clone with a few counts. The antigen is not known. Specimen: PBMCs, collected after nivolumab (anti-PD-1) treatment. The source of this sequence is a person between 40 and 85 years old with oral cavity squamous cell carcinoma.

CDR3 sequence (DNA): TGTGCCAGCAGGATCGAAAGCCACAATTCACCCCTCCACTTT. This codes for CASRIESHNSPLHF. The chain has TRBV11-2 and TRBJ1-6; D unclear. The germline V gene has CDR1 SGHAT and CDR2 FQNNGV. The V gene lost 6 bases and the J gene lost 7 bases, with 13 bases spanning the gap. This CDR3 has 14 residues.